At least ten counts were recorded for the clone carrying this TCR beta chain. Antigen: not known. The CDR3 is 14 amino acids. V shed 6 bases and J 3 bases; nucleotides not matched to a gene: 8. Germline CDR1 is MNHNY and CDR2 is SVGAGI (reference sequence). This entry belongs to a study of T-cell memory formation after mild COVID-19. On the study more broadly: TCR clusters largely stayed donor specific.

Study results and limitations: Some responding clones appeared in pre-infection memory, suggesting cross-reactive memory joined.

TCRdb analysed the 5' RACE reads with MiXCR anew, one entry per CDR3 protein. Here the sample spans 350,000 to 500,000 distinct CDR3 sequences, under 25% being singletons. Sequencing was performed on PBMCs or a T cell subset sorted from them (not recorded which). This sequence was found in an adult woman who had mild COVID-19 (a few samples of this study predate the infection). Cell type and time point are not known. The rearrangement links TRBV6-6 to TRBJ2-7, with 7 bases matching TRBD1. The CDR3: CASRTGTANYEQYF. The CDR3 DNA reads as TGTGCCAGCAGGACCGGGACAGCCAACTACGAGCAGTACTTC.